The 4 T cell receptor beta chains below were found in one sample sequenced in a study of blood T cell repertoires in COVID-19. Sequencing used immunoSEQ multiplex PCR; TCRdb keeps in-frame clones, though not all of them. Of about 60,000 clones in the sample, approximately 84% were seen once. The sequenced sample consisted of peripheral blood. These receptors all stem from a human donor in a cohort sampled during active COVID-19.

The gene calls are TRBV27 and TRBJ2-5; 7 bases line up with TRBD2. J gave up 4 bases and V 3 bases, and 5 bases lay outside the gene matches. The CDR3 is 14 residues long. Germline lookup yields CDR1 MNHEY and CDR2 SMNVEV (reference sequence). CDR3 coding DNA: TGTGCCAGCAGTTTTGTTAGCGGGCGAGAGACCCAGTACTTC. Amino acid sequence: CASSFVSGRETQYF.

The chain uses TRBV4-1 and TRBJ2-1; 9 bases match TRBD1. In germline, CDR1 is MGHRA, CDR2 YSYEKL. The CDR3 totals 15 residues. The junction had 9 bases not matched to a gene; V was cut back by 1 base and J by 11 bases. The CDR3 here is CASSQGAGTGSQQFF. The DNA for the CDR3 is TGCGCCAGCAGCCAAGGAGCCGGGACAGGGTCCCAGCAGTTCTTC.

The chain couples TRBV11-3 to TRBJ2-1; 7 positions agree with TRBD1. This CDR3 spans 13 amino acids. Germline trimming cut 5 bases from V and 11 bases from J; bases unmatched to any gene: 9. CDR1 SGHNT and CDR2 YENEEA come from the germline V gene. The CDR3 region has the DNA TGTGCCAGCAGCCTATCGGACAGGAGCCAGCAGTTCTTC. Translating it yields CASSLSDRSQQFF. The complete variable domain, with remaining parts taken from reference TRBV11-3 and TRBJ2-1, reads EAGVVQSPRYKIIEKKQPVAFWCNPISGHNTLYWYLQNLGQGPELLIRYENEEAVDDSQLPKDRFSAERLKGVDSTLKIQPAELGDSAVYLCASSLSDRSQQFFGPGTRLTVL.

This clone was observed a single time. This chain links TRBV5-1 with TRBJ2-2; 7 bases map to TRBD1. CDR1 SGHRS and CDR2 YFSETQ come from the germline V gene. With V trimmed by 1 base and J by 6 bases, 6 bases remained unmatched. CDR3 length: 15 residues. Here the CDR3 reads CASSLRTGGPGELFF. In DNA form, the CDR3 reads TGCGCCAGCAGCTTGAGGACAGGCGGTCCCGGGGAGCTGTTTTTT.